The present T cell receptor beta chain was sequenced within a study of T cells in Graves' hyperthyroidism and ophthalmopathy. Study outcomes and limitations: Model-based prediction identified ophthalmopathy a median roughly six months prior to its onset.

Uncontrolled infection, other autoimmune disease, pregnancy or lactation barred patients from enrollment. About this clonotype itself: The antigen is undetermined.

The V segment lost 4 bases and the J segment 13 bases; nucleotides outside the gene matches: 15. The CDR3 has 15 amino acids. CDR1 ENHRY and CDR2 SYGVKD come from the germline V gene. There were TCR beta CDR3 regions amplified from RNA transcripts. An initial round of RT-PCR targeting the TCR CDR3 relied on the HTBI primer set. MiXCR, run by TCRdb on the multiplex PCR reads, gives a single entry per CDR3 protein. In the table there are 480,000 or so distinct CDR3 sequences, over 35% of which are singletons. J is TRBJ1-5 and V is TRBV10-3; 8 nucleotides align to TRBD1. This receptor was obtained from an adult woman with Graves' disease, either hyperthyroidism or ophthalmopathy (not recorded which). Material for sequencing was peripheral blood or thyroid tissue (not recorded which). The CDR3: CAISGSGQGIREQHF. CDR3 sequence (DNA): TGTGCCATCAGTGGTAGCGGACAGGGTATTCGGGAGCAGCATTTT.